Shown below are 24 T cell receptor beta chains from a single sample sequenced in a study of Graves' ophthalmopathy and Graves' hyperthyroidism. Amplifying from RNA transcripts, the study obtained TCR beta CDR3 regions. First-round RT-PCR relied on HTBI primers, and a second-round multiplex PCR came next. TCRdb independently ran MiXCR on the multiplex PCR reads; one entry per CDR3 protein. There are over a million distinct CDR3 sequences in the sample; roughly two fifths occur only once, and approximately 12% lies in the top ten. Sequencing input: peripheral blood or thyroid tissue (not recorded which). These receptors all come from an adult man with Graves' hyperthyroidism.

This clonotype was counted ten times or more. The chain links TRBV19 to TRBJ1-6; no clear D gene. The CDR3 has 12 residues. CDR1 and CDR2 (germline): LNHDA, SQIVND (reference sequence). Trimming shortened V by 6 bases and J by 6 bases, and 6 bases separated the two germline ends. The CDR3 protein is CASRDTNSPLHF. For the CDR3, the DNA is TGTGCCAGTAGGGATACTAATTCACCCCTCCACTTT.

In DNA, the CDR3 is TGTGCCATCAGTGGCCAGGGGGGGGCTCATCAGCCCCAGCATTTT. Its translation is CAISGQGGAHQPQHF. The rearrangement uses TRBV10-3 and TRBJ1-5; TRBD1 matches at 7 bases. The CDR3 has 15 amino acids. Germline V CDR1 and CDR2: ENHRY, SYGVKD. V shed 4 bases and J 5 bases; nucleotides not matched to a gene: 8.

This sequence joins TRBV7-8 and TRBJ1-2; 11 positions match TRBD1. J lost 8 bases, V lost 0 bases, and 8 bases had no gene match. CDR3 length: 16 residues. Germline V CDR1 and CDR2: SGHVS, FQNEAQ. CDR3 bases: TGTGCCAGCAGCTTAGCCCGGACAGGGGGCCAGTGGGGCTACACCTTC. It encodes CASSLARTGGQWGYTF.

The chain couples TRBV28 to TRBJ2-7; TRBD1 matches at 8 bases. The V and J ends lost 10 bases and 1 base, in that order; junction bases with no gene match: 6. This CDR3 has 13 residues. The V gene's germline CDR1 is MDHEN and CDR2 SYDVKM. The CDR3 DNA sequence: TGTGCCACTCAGACAGGGGCTTCCTACGAGCAGTACTTC. As protein: CATQTGASYEQYF.

With regard to this clonotype: Its ends do not fully match the called genes, so a read error is possible. The rearrangement joins TRBV7-9 to TRBJ2-2, with 15 bases fitting TRBD2. From germline, CDR1 is SEHNR and CDR2 FQNEAQ (reference sequence). The length of the CDR3 is 18 residues. This CDR3 is CASSLVGTSGGSAGELFF. The DNA of the CDR3 is TGCGCCAGCAGCTTGGTTGGGACTAGCGGGGGGTCCGCCGGGGAGCTGTTTTTT.

This clonotype was detected only a few times. The chain combines TRBV7-3 with TRBJ2-7, with D tentatively TRBD1 or TRBD2 (6 bases each). Between the trimmed V and J ends, which lost 1 base and 7 bases, there was a span of 14 bases. The CDR3 extends over 14 amino acids. CDR1 and CDR2 from the germline V gene are SGHTA and FQGTGA. The CDR3 DNA reads TGTGCCAGCAGCTTAATTCCGGGGGCGAGGGAGCAGTACTTC. It encodes CASSLIPGAREQYF.

This clonotype came up many times. The chain has TRBV2 and TRBJ2-5, with D perhaps being TRBD1 or TRBD2 (5 bases each). Germline loops: CDR1 SNHLY, CDR2 FYNNEI. V was cut by 6 bases and J by 4 bases, with 9 bases left in between. The CDR3 covers 12 residues. CDR3 in amino acids: CASRRGVETQYF. The CDR3 DNA reads TGTGCCAGCAGGAGGGGTGTAGAGACCCAGTACTTC. The variable domain in full, completed from reference TRBV2 and TRBJ2-5, reads EPEVTQTPSHQVTQMGQEVILRCVPISNHLYFYWYRQILGQKVEFLVSFYNNEISEKSEIFDDQFSVERPDGSNFTLKIRSTKLEDSAMYFCASRRGVETQYFGPGTRLLVL.

V gene TRBV15 combines with J gene TRBJ2-5; a weak D match, TRBD2 (5 bases). The CDR3 has 15 amino acids. From germline, CDR1 is LNHNV and CDR2 YYDKDF (reference sequence). V shed 6 bases and J shed 5 bases, with 19 bases lying between them. The CDR3 sequence is CATSSVTPGLETQYF. CDR3 nucleotide sequence: TGTGCCACCAGTAGCGTCACCCCCGGGCTGGAGACCCAGTACTTC.

In its sample, this clonotype was seen many times. This chain joins TRBV6-5 and TRBJ2-7; possibly TRBD1 for D (5 bases). Germline loops: CDR1 MNHEY, CDR2 SVGAGI. CDR3 length equals 16 residues. Trimming shortened V by 2 bases and J by 2 bases, and 16 bases separated the two germline ends. The CDR3 loop is CASSYDRGRNPYEQYF. In DNA, the CDR3 is TGTGCCAGCAGTTACGATAGGGGCCGGAACCCCTACGAGCAGTACTTC.

This clonotype has a count of ten or more. The rearrangement joins TRBV6-5 to TRBJ2-5, with D hard to call. Germline V gene lookup returns CDR1 MNHEY and CDR2 SVGAGI. V was pared by 0 bases and J by 1 base, with 9 bases between. The CDR3 loop spans 15 amino acids. Here the CDR3 reads CASSYSIPGQETQYF. The CDR3 coding sequence is TGTGCCAGCAGTTACTCGATTCCGGGCCAAGAGACCCAGTACTTC.

V is TRBV7-8 and J is TRBJ2-5; a weak D match, TRBD1 (6 bases). Between the trimmed V and J ends, which lost 5 bases and 4 bases, there was a span of 17 bases. Germline lookup yields CDR1 SGHVS and CDR2 FQNEAQ. This CDR3 spans 15 amino acids. DNA for the CDR3: TGTGCCAGCAGCCGCCGGGACATGGAGGCAGAGACCCAGTACTTC. The encoded protein is CASSRRDMEAETQYF.

The table lists this clonotype with many counts. This chain uses TRBV5-5 with TRBJ1-1; possibly TRBD1 for D (5 bases). Trimming stripped 4 bases from V and 3 bases from J, with 10 bases between. Germline CDR1 is SGHKS and CDR2 is YYEKEE (reference sequence). The CDR3 is 13 residues long. The CDR3 bases are TGTGCCAGCAGCAGACAGTGGGACACTGAAGCTTTCTTT. This sequence encodes CASSRQWDTEAFF.

The chain has TRBV4-3 and TRBJ2-7; 10 bases fit TRBD2. V shed 2 bases and J 6 bases; nucleotides not matched to a gene: 13. Germline CDR1 reads LGHNA; CDR2 reads YSLEER. The CDR3 extends over 17 amino acids. The CDR3 protein is CASSQSRTSGVRSEQYF. Here the CDR3 DNA reads TGCGCCAGCAGCCAATCCCGGACTAGCGGAGTGCGATCCGAGCAGTACTTC.

This clonotype was seen once. A single base separates this from a much larger clone, so it may be a read error. The chain is built from TRBV15 and TRBJ2-5; D call uncertain. V lost 1 base and J 9 bases, leaving 6 bases between the germline ends. This CDR3 spans 11 amino acids. CDR1 and CDR2 (germline): LNHNV, YYDKDF (reference sequence). CDR3 loop: CATSRGRPQYF. The CDR3 DNA is TGTGCCACCAGCAGAGGGAGACCCCAGTACTTC.

The gene calls are TRBV5-1 and TRBJ1-3; D is perhaps TRBD1 (6 bases). The germline CDR1 and CDR2 sequences are SGHRS and YFSETQ. This CDR3 has 15 amino acids. Trimming shortened V by 4 bases and J by 0 bases, and 11 bases separated the two germline ends. The CDR3 protein is CASSTRTVSGNTIYF. For the CDR3, the DNA is TGCGCCAGCAGCACCAGGACAGTCTCTGGAAACACCATATATTTT.

The chain employs TRBV5-1 and TRBJ1-1; D is uncertain. The CDR3 sequence is 13 residues long. Germline V lookup: CDR1 SGHRS, CDR2 YFSETQ. V was pared by 0 bases and J by 6 bases, with 9 bases between. The CDR3 region is CASSLAVAAEAFF. The CDR3, as DNA: TGCGCCAGCAGCTTGGCTGTGGCCGCTGAAGCTTTCTTT.

This clonotype was picked up many times. The chain joins TRBV7-8 to TRBJ2-2, with 8 bases that match TRBD2. V lost 5 bases and J lost 0; bases outside the gene matches: 8. This CDR3 is built from 17 residues. CDR1 and CDR2 from the germline V gene are SGHVS and FQNEAQ. CDR3 residues: CASSTRRGGSNTGELFF. The CDR3 nucleotides are TGTGCCAGCAGCACCCGCCGGGGGGGATCGAACACCGGGGAGCTGTTTTTT. Filled out from reference TRBV7-8 and TRBJ2-2, the complete variable domain reads GAGVSQSPRYKVAKRGQDVALRCDPISGHVSLFWYQQALGQGPEFLTYFQNEAQLDKSGLPSDRFFAERPEGSVSTLKIQRTQQEDSAVYLCASSTRRGGSNTGELFFGEGSRLTVL.

In this sample, this clonotype turned up many times. V is TRBV11-2 and J is TRBJ1-1; D remains unclear. Looked up from germline, CDR1 is SGHAT and CDR2 is FQNNGV. This CDR3 spans 14 amino acids. Trimming took off 7 bases at V and 5 bases at J, with 17 bases between the two ends. The chain's CDR3 is CASTYPGRRTEAFF. CDR3 DNA: TGTGCCAGCACCTACCCCGGGAGGCGGACTGAAGCTTTCTTT.

This chain uses TRBV4-1 with TRBJ2-5; D unresolved. The V gene lost 0 bases and the J gene lost 9 bases, with 11 bases spanning the gap. The CDR3 length is 13 residues. Germline V gene sequence: CDR1 MGHRA, CDR2 YSYEKL. The CDR3 loop is CASSQERVNSQYF. DNA of the CDR3: TGCGCCAGCAGCCAAGAAAGGGTAAATTCCCAGTACTTC.

This clonotype was seen at least ten times. The CDR3 sequence: CASSVTGGRDTIYF. DNA of the CDR3: TGTGCCAGCAGCGTGACAGGGGGCAGGGACACCATATATTTT. The genes are TRBV7-2 and TRBJ1-3; 10 bases match TRBD1. V trimming: 5 bases; J trimming: 8 bases; junction bases outside the gene matches: 6. Germline V CDR1 and CDR2: SGHTA, FQGNSA. This CDR3 comprises 14 residues.

This clonotype showed up just a few times. The V and J genes are TRBV9 and TRBJ1-5, with unresolved D. This CDR3 has 17 residues. V lost 4 bases, J lost 1 base, and 18 bases lay in between. CDR1 and CDR2 from the germline V gene are SGDLS and YYNGEE. CDR3 sequence: CASSQDPAAASNQPQHF. CDR3 bases: TGTGCCAGCAGCCAAGATCCGGCAGCAGCCAGCAATCAGCCCCAGCATTTT. The complete variable domain, with remaining parts taken from reference TRBV9 and TRBJ1-5, reads DSGVTQTPKHLITATGQRVTLRCSPRSGDLSVYWYQQSLDQGLQFLIQYYNGEERAKGNILERFSAQQFPDLHSELNLSSLELGDSALYFCASSQDPAAASNQPQHFGDGTRLSIL.

This clonotype has ten or more counts. This rearrangement joins TRBV6-6 to TRBJ1-5; D is possibly TRBD1 (5 bases). Trimming removed 3 bases from V and 0 bases from J, with 9 bases in between. This CDR3 is 15 amino acids long. Germline V gene data show CDR1 as MNHNY and CDR2 as SVGAGI (reference sequence). The CDR3 here is CASSYGGYSNQPQHF. The CDR3 DNA is TGTGCCAGCAGTTATGGGGGGTATAGCAATCAGCCCCAGCATTTT.

This clonotype was seen repeatedly, ten times or more. The J gene is TRBJ2-7, the V gene TRBV20-1; D not certain. From germline, CDR1 is DFQATT and CDR2 SNEGSKA (reference sequence). This CDR3 comprises 14 residues. With 1 base removed from V and 6 bases from J, the gap between germline ends came to 16 bases. For the CDR3, the DNA is TGCAGTGCTAGAGGGTCCGAGAAGGGTTTCGAGCAGTACTTC. This translates into CSARGSEKGFEQYF.

The chain carries TRBV12-3 or TRBV12-4 and TRBJ1-1; TRBD1 matches 9 bases. The J segment lost 5 bases and the V segment lost 6 bases, leaving 4 bases of the junction unmatched. The CDR3 sequence is 13 residues long. Here the CDR3 reads CASSNRGLTEAFF. DNA for the CDR3: TGTGCCAGCAGCAACAGGGGGCTTACTGAAGCTTTCTTT.